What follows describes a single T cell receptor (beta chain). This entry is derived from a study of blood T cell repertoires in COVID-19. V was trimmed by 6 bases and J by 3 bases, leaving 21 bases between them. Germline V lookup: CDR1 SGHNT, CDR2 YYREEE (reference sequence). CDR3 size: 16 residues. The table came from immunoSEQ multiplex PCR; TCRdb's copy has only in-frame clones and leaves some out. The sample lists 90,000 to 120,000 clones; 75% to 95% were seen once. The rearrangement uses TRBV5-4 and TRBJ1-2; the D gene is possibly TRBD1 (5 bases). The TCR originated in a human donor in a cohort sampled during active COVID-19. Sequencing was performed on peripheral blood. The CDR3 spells CASINQGVDRDYGYTF. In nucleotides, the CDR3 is TGTGCCAGCATCAATCAAGGGGTTGACCGAGACTATGGCTACACCTTC.